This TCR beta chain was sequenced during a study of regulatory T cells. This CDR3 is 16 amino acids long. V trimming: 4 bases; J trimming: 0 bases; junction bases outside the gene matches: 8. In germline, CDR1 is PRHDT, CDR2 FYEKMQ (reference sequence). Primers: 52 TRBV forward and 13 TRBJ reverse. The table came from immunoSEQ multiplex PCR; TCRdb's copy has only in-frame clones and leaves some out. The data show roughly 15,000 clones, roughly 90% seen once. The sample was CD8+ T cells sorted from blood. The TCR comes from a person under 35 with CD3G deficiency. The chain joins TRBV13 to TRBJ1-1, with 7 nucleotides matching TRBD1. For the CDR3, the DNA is TGTGCCAGCAGCTGGACCCCGGGACAGATGAACACTGAAGCTTTCTTT. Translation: CASSWTPGQMNTEAFF.